This T cell receptor beta chain is drawn from a study of blood T cell repertoires in COVID-19. Across the study: The United States, Italy and Spain provided the acute and convalescent COVID-19 samples.

The V gene's germline CDR1 is SGHVS and CDR2 FQNEAQ. CDR3 size: 17 residues. The V end was cut by 1 base, the J end by 3 bases, with 16 bases between. TCRdb's copy holds only in-frame clones and misses some; the assay was immunoSEQ multiplex PCR. The top ten hold about 1.2% of the sample, which has a few hundred thousand clones, around 90% seen once. Sequenced: peripheral blood. The origin of this receptor is a man aged 40-49 years with acute or convalescent COVID-19. The V gene is TRBV7-8, the J gene TRBJ1-5, with D tentatively TRBD1 (5 bases). The CDR3 is CASSLEWRGGNNQPQHF. The CDR3 region has the DNA TGTGCCAGCAGCTTAGAATGGAGGGGAGGTAACAATCAGCCCCAGCATTTT.